This TCR beta chain was found in a study of human T cells and chemical hapten exposure. Study outcomes and limitations: Among TCRs, those above 1 in 1000 frequency were unaffected by DPC sensitization.

This CDR3 is 20 amino acids long. Trimming removed 1 base from V and 5 bases from J, with 29 bases in between. CDR1 SGHTA and CDR2 FQGNSA come from the germline V gene. There are many counts of this clonotype. As yet, its antigen is unknown. The time point was: patch test 2, 6 weeks after DPC sensitization. As to treatment: therapeutic diphenylcyclopropenone sensitization with weekly scalp DPC. As the library was built, unique molecular identifiers were attached to individual cDNA molecules. TCRdb reprocessed the RACE reads via MiXCR and lists one record per CDR3 protein. The sample lists roughly 96,000 distinct CDR3 sequences, about 9.3% seen once, with about 2% in the top ten.

The material was whole blood, obtained in connection with sensitization to the hapten diphenylcyclopropenone (DPC). The chain carries TRBV7-2 and TRBJ1-1; no definite D call. This TCR derives from a woman between 35 and 50 years old with alopecia areata. Some clones in this sample may be carry-over from other donors' samples. The CDR3 loop reads CASSLGWRAVTGSSGTEAFF. CDR3 sequence (DNA): TGTGCCAGCAGCTTAGGATGGAGAGCAGTGACTGGATCTAGTGGTACTGAAGCTTTCTTT.